One sample yielded the 20 T cell receptor beta chains listed below, sequenced in a study of blood T cell repertoires in COVID-19. This table comes from immunoSEQ multiplex PCR, and its TCRdb copy is limited to in-frame clones, with some not included. The sample contains approximately 200,000 clones, approximately 82% of which appear only once. The sequenced sample consisted of peripheral blood. These receptor sequences come from a human donor with acute or convalescent COVID-19. The donor label of this sample is uncertain.

The chain couples TRBV11-2 to TRBJ2-7; TRBD2 might be the D (5 bases). CDR3 length: 17 residues. Germline V gives CDR1 SGHAT, CDR2 FQNNGV. Trimming stripped 1 base from V and 6 bases from J, with 22 bases between. The CDR3 protein is CASSLVFASHGISEQYF. The CDR3 nucleotides are TGTGCCAGCAGCTTAGTCTTCGCTTCACACGGGATTTCCGAGCAGTACTTC.

The sample holds many counts of this clone. The chain couples TRBV5-4 to TRBJ1-1; 7 bases match TRBD1. The CDR3 length is 16 residues. CDR1 SGHNT and CDR2 YYREEE come from the germline V gene (reference sequence). J was trimmed by 0 bases and V by 4 bases; bases with no gene match: 9. The CDR3 is CASSPRSTGLNTEAFF. Written as DNA, the CDR3 is TGTGCCAGCAGCCCCCGGTCGACAGGGCTGAACACTGAAGCTTTCTTT.

This clone was seen a few times. Here the CDR3 reads CATSDPGLAGDINEQFF. The CDR3 DNA reads as TGTGCCACCAGTGATCCAGGACTAGCGGGAGATATTAATGAGCAGTTCTTC. The V and J genes are TRBV24-1 and TRBJ2-1; 13 positions match TRBD2. V lost 3 bases and J lost 7; bases outside the gene matches: 8. The CDR3 sequence is 17 residues long. Germline V lookup: CDR1 KGHDR, CDR2 SFDVKD.

The rearrangement joins TRBV7-8 to TRBJ2-7; D may be TRBD1 (6 bases). CDR3 length: 15 residues. Trimming left V 1 base short and J 2 bases short, with 12 bases between. Looked up from germline, CDR1 is SGHVS and CDR2 is FQNEAQ. CDR3 bases: TGTGCCAGCAGCTTAGAACGTGGACAGCCCTACGAGCAGTACTTC. Its translation: CASSLERGQPYEQYF.

The chain uses TRBV27 and TRBJ2-1, with D perhaps matching TRBD2 (5 bases). This CDR3 is 15 amino acids long. The germline gives CDR1 MNHEY, CDR2 SMNVEV (reference sequence). V was clipped by 5 bases and J by 0 bases, with 11 bases between them. CDR3 sequence (DNA): TGTGCCAGCAGTCTTACTAGAAGCTCCTACAATGAGCAGTTCTTC. Translating it yields CASSLTRSSYNEQFF.

J is TRBJ1-5 and V is TRBV6-2 or TRBV6-3; D not certain. The CDR3 covers 19 residues. Looked up from germline, CDR1 is MNHEY and CDR2 is SVGEGT. Trimming removed 0 bases at V and 0 bases at J, with 18 bases between. Here the CDR3 reads CASSYSSGQQRYSNQPQHF. The DNA of the CDR3 is TGTGCCAGCAGTTACTCGAGTGGGCAACAACGCTATAGCAATCAGCCCCAGCATTTT.

The CDR3 sequence: CASSPRLIKDRGSNQPQHF. The CDR3 nucleotides read TGTGCCAGCAGTCCGCGGCTTATCAAAGACAGGGGTAGCAATCAGCCCCAGCATTTT. The rearrangement uses TRBV27 and TRBJ1-5; 8 positions agree with TRBD1. V lost 5 bases and J lost 0; bases outside the gene matches: 15. Germline lookup yields CDR1 MNHEY and CDR2 SMNVEV (reference sequence). There are 19 residues in the CDR3.

The sample holds a few counts of this clone. The chain has TRBV12-1 and TRBJ2-1; TRBD1 reflects the table's D call only, with no check against the DNA. TRBV12-1 is classified as a pseudogene. The CDR3 is 10 residues long. The CDR3 DNA sequence: TGTGCCAGCCCATACAATGAGCAGTTCTTC. Protein product: CASPYNEQFF.

The count of this clone is one. The chain employs TRBV11-3 and TRBJ2-1; D may be TRBD2 (6 bases). The germline CDR1 and CDR2 sequences are SGHNT and YENEEA. Trimming removed 0 bases at V and 8 bases at J, with 8 bases between. The CDR3 has 13 amino acids. The CDR3 DNA follows: TGTGCCAGCAGCTTAGAACGGGAGTATGAGCAGTTCTTC. Amino acid sequence: CASSLEREYEQFF.

CDR3 loop: CASALPTGEKVEQFF. CDR3 DNA sequence: TGCGCCAGCGCCCTCCCGACAGGGGAGAAGGTTGAGCAGTTCTTC. The chain has TRBV5-1 and TRBJ2-1; 8 bases align to TRBD1. CDR1 and CDR2 from the germline V gene are SGHRS and YFSETQ. V was pared by 7 bases and J by 9 bases, with 15 bases of the junction left unmatched. This CDR3 has 15 amino acids.

This clone was found once. V is TRBV3-1 (or the pseudogene TRBV3-2) and J is TRBJ1-3, with D perhaps matching TRBD1 (5 bases). Per the germline V gene, CDR1 is LGHDT and CDR2 is YNNKEL (reference sequence). V dropped 4 bases and J dropped 2 bases, with 12 bases sitting between them. This CDR3 comprises 15 residues. The CDR3 sequence: CASSPRGGPGNTIYF. CDR3 in DNA: TGTGCCAGCAGCCCTCGGGGGGGTCCTGGAAACACCATATATTTT.

This clone was detected a few times. The rearrangement links TRBV5-1 to TRBJ1-1, with TRBD1 matching 10 bases. The CDR3 covers 16 residues. The J segment lost 0 bases and the V segment lost 4 bases, leaving 6 bases of the junction unmatched. Germline values: CDR1 SGHRS, CDR2 YFSETQ. The CDR3 loop is CASSLQGQGLNTEAFF. The CDR3 DNA sequence: TGCGCCAGCAGCCTCCAGGGACAGGGGTTGAACACTGAAGCTTTCTTT.

This clone was seen only once. This rearrangement joins TRBV19 to TRBJ2-7; D remains ambiguous. V lost 3 bases and J lost 6, with 15 bases in between. The CDR3 length is 14 residues. Germline values: CDR1 LNHDA, CDR2 SQIVND (reference sequence). The CDR3 loop reads CASSIAARVGEQYF. Written as DNA, the CDR3 is TGTGCCAGTAGTATCGCTGCCCGGGTGGGCGAGCAGTACTTC.

The chain has TRBV28 and TRBJ2-2; D gene ambiguous. With 1 base removed from V and 0 bases from J, the gap between germline ends came to 12 bases. CDR1 and CDR2 (germline): MDHEN, SYDVKM. The CDR3 has 17 amino acids. The DNA of the CDR3 is TGTGCCAGCAGTTTATATATCACGAGCTCGAACACCGGGGAGCTGTTTTTT. This encodes CASSLYITSSNTGELFF.

V and J are TRBV7-2 and TRBJ1-2; 7 bases map to TRBD1. Germline trimming cut 3 bases from V and 7 bases from J; bases unmatched to any gene: 11. Germline CDR1 SGHTA, CDR2 FQGNSA. This CDR3 has 15 residues. CDR3 in amino acids: CASSFQGDLPSGYTF. The CDR3 DNA reads as TGTGCCAGCAGCTTCCAGGGGGACCTACCCAGTGGCTACACCTTC.

The chain uses TRBV5-4 and TRBJ1-5; D perhaps matches TRBD1 (6 bases). V lost 2 bases, J lost 3 bases, and 9 bases lay in between. Germline V gives CDR1 SGHNT, CDR2 YYREEE (reference sequence). The CDR3 spans 14 residues. The DNA of the CDR3 is TGTGCCAGCAGCTTACAGGGTCCCAATCAGCCCCAGCATTTT. This translates into CASSLQGPNQPQHF.

The V call is TRBV7-3, the J call TRBJ1-1, with 7 positions matching TRBD1. Per germline, CDR1 SGHTA and CDR2 FQGTGA. J lost 4 bases, V lost 5 bases, and 4 bases had no gene match. CDR3 size: 13 residues. CDR3 coding DNA: TGTGCCAGCAGCGCGGGACAGTTCACTGAAGCTTTCTTT. This translates into CASSAGQFTEAFF.

The chain is built from TRBV30 and TRBJ1-4, with a weak D call TRBD1 (5 bases). Germline V lookup: CDR1 GTSNPN, CDR2 SVGIG (reference sequence). CDR3 length: 14 amino acids. Trimming took 7 bases from V and 7 from J, leaving 19 bases between them. As DNA, the CDR3 is TGTGCCTTCCAGGGAACGGTAATAGGTGAAAAACTGTTTTTT. The encoded protein is CAFQGTVIGEKLFF.

V and J are TRBV7-3 and TRBJ1-1, with a weak D call TRBD1 (5 bases). The germline V gene encodes CDR1 SGHTA and CDR2 FQGTGA. V was clipped by 5 bases and J by 1 base, with 8 bases between them. CDR3 length: 13 amino acids. CDR3 region: CASSTDKNTEAFF. The CDR3 DNA reads TGTGCCAGCAGCACGGACAAGAACACTGAAGCTTTCTTT.

This chain connects TRBV12-5 to TRBJ1-6; 8 bases map to TRBD1. The CDR3 is 14 amino acids. Looked up from germline, CDR1 is LGHNT and CDR2 is FRNRAP. Trimming took 5 bases from V and 7 from J; bases not matched to a gene: 4. Here the CDR3 reads CASGAGQENSPLHF. CDR3 coding DNA: TGTGCTAGTGGTGCGGGACAGGAGAATTCACCCCTCCACTTT.